The next 5 T cell receptor beta chains were all read from a single sample in a study of cytomegalovirus exposure and HLA in healthy donors. PCR involved 60 Vbeta and 13 Jbeta primers. Sequenced by immunoSEQ multiplex PCR; TCRdb stores in-frame clones only, minus some. The data hold 150,000 to 200,000 clones, with about 82% observed a single time. The sequenced material came from PBMCs. The source is a female donor in good health and CMV-seronegative.

The chain uses TRBV9 and TRBJ1-4; 8 bases map to TRBD1. Germline V gives CDR1 SGDLS, CDR2 YYNGEE. This CDR3 is 14 amino acids long. J gave up 7 bases and V 4 bases, and 6 bases lay outside the gene matches. The CDR3 loop is CASSYQGAGEKLFF. The DNA of the CDR3 is TGTGCCAGCAGCTACCAGGGGGCGGGTGAAAAACTGTTTTTT.

The chain uses TRBV4-2 and TRBJ1-2; a possible D gene is TRBD1 (6 bases). Germline values: CDR1 LGHNA, CDR2 YNFKEQ. The CDR3 runs to 17 residues. The V and J ends lost 3 bases and 8 bases respectively, with 25 bases between them. CDR3 region: CASSQDPRDIEFRGYTF. In DNA form, the CDR3 reads TGTGCCAGCAGCCAGGACCCCCGGGACATTGAATTTAGGGGCTACACCTTC.

Only one count was recorded for this clone. This chain connects TRBV6-1 to TRBJ1-1, with D hard to call. CDR1 and CDR2 (germline): MNHNS, SASEGT. The CDR3 has 15 residues. V was pared by 6 bases and J by 0 bases, with 14 bases between. CDR3 bases: TGTGCCAGCAGCGTATACACCCTCATGAACACTGAAGCTTTCTTT. Translated, it gives CASSVYTLMNTEAFF.

The chain recombines TRBV7-3 with TRBJ1-1; D unclear. Trimming took 1 base from V and 1 from J, leaving 4 bases between them. This CDR3 comprises 13 residues. Looked up from germline, CDR1 is SGHTA and CDR2 is FQGTGA. This chain's CDR3 is CASSLIRNTEAFF. The CDR3 coding sequence is TGTGCCAGCAGCTTAATTAGGAACACTGAAGCTTTCTTT.

Only a few counts were recorded for this clone. V is TRBV9 and J is TRBJ2-3; 8 nucleotides agree with TRBD1. Germline V gene sequence: CDR1 SGDLS, CDR2 YYNGEE. This CDR3 contains 15 residues. Trimming cost V 1 base and J 1 base; bases outside gene matches: 2. The CDR3 DNA reads as TGTGCCAGCAGCGTACAGGGGGCAGGCACAGATACGCAGTATTTT. It codes for CASSVQGAGTDTQYF.